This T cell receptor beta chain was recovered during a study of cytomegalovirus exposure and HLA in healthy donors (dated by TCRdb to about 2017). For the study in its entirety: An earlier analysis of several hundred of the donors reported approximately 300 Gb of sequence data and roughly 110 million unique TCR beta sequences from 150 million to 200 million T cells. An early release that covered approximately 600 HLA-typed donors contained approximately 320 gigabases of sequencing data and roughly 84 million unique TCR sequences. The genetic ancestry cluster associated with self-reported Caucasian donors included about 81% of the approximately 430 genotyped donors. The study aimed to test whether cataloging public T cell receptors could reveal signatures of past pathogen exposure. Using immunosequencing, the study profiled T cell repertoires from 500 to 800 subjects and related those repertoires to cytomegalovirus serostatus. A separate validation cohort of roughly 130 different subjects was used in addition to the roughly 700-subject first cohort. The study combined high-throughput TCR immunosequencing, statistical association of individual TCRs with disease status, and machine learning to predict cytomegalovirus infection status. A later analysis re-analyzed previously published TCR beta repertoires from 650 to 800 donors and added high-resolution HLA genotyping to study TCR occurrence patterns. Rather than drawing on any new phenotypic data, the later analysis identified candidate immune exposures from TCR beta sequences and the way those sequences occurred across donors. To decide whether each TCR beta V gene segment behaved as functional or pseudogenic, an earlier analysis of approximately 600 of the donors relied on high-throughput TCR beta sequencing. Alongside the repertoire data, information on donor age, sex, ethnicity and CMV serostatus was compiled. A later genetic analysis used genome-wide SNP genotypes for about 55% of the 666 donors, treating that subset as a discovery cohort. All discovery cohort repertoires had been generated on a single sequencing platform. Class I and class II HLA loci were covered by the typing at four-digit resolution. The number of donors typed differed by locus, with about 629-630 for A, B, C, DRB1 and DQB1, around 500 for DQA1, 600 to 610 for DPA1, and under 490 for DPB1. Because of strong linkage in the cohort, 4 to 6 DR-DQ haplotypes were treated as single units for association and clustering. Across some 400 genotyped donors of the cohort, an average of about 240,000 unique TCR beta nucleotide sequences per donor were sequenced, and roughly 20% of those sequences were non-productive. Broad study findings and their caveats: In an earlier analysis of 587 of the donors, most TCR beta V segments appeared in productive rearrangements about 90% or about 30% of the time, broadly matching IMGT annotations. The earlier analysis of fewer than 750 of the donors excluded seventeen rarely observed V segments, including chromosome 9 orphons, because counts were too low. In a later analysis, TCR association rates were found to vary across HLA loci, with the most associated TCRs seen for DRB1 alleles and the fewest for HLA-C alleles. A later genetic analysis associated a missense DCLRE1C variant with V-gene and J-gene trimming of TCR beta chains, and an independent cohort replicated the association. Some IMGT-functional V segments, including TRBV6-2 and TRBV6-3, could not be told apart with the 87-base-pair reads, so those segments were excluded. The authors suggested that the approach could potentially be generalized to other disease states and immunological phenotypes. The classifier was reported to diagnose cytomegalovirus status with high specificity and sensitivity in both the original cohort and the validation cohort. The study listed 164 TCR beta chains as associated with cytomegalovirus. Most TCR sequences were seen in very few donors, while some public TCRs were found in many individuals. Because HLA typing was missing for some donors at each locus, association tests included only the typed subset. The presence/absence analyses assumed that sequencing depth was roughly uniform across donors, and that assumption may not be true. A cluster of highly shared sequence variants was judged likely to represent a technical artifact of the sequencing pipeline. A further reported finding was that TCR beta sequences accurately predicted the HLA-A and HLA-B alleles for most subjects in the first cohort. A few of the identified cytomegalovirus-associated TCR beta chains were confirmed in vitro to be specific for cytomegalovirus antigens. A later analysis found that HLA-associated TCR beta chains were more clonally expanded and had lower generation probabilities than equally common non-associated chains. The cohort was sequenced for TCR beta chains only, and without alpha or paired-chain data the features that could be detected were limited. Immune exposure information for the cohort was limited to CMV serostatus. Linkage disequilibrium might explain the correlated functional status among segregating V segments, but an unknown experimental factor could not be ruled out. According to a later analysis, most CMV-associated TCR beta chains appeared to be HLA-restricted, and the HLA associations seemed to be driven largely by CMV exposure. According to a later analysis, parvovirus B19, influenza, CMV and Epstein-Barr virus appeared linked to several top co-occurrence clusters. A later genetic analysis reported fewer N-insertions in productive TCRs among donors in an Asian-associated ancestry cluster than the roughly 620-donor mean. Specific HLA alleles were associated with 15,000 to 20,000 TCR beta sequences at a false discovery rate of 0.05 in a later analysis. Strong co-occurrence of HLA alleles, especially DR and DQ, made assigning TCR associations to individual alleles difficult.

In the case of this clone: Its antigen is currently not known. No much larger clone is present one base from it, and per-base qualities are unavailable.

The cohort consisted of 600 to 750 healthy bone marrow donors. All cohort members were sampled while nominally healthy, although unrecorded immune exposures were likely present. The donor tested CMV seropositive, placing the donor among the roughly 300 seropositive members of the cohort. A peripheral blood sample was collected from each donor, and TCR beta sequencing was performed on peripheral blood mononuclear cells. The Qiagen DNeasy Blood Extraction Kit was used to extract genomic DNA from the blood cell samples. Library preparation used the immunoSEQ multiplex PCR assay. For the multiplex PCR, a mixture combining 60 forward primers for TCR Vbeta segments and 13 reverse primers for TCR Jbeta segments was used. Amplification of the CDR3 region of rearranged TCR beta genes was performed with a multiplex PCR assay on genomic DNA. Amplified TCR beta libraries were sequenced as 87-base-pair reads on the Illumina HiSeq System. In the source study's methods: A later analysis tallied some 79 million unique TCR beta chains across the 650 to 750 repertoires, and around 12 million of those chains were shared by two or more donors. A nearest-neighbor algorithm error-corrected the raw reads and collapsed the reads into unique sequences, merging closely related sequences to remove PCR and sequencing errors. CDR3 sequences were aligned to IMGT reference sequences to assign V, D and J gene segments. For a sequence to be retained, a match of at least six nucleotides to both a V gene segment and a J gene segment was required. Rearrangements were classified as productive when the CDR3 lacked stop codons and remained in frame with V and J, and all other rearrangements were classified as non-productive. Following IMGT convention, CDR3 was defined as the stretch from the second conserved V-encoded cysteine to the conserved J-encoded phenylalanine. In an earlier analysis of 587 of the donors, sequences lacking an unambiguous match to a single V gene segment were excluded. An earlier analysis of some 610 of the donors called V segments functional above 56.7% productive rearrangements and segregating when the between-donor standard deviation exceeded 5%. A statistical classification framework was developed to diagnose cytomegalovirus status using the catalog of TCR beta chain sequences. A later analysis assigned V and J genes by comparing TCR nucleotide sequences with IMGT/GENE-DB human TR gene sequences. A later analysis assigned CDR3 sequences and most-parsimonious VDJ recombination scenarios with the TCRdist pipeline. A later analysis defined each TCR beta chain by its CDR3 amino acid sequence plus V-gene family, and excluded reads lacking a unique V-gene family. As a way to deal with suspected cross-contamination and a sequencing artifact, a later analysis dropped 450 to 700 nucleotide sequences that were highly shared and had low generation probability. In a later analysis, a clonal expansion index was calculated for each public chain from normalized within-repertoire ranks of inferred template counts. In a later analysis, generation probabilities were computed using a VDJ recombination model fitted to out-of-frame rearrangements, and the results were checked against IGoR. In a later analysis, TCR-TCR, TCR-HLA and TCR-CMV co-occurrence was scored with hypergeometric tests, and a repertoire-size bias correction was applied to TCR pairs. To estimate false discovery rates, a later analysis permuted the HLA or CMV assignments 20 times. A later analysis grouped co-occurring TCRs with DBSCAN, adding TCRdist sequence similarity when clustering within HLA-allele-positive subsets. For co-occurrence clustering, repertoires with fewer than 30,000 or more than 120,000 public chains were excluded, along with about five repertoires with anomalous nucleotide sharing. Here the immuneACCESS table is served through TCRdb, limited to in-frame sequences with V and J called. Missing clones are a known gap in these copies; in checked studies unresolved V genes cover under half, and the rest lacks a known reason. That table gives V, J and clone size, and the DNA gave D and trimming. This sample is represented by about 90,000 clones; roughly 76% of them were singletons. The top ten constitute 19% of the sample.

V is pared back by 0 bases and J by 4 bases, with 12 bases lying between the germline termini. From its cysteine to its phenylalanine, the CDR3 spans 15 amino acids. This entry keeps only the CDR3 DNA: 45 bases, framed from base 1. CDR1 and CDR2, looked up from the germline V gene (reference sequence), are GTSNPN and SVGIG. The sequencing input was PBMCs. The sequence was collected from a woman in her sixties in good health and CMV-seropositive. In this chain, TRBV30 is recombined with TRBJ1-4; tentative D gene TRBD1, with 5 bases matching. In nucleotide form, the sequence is TGTGCCTGGAGTGTACGGAGGGGCGTTAATGAAAAACTGTTTTTT. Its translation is CAWSVRRGVNEKLFF.